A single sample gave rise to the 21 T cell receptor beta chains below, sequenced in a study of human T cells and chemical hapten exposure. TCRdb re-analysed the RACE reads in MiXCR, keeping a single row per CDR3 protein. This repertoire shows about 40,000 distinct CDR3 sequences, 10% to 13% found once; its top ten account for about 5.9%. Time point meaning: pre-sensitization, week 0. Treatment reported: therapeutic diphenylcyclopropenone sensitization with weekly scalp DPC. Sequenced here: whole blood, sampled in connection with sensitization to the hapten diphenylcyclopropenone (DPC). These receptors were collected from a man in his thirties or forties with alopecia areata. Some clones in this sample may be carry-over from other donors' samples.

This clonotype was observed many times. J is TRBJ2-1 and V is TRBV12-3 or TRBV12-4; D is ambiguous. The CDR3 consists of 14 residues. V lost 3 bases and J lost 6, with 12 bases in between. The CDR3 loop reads CASSLSSPFNEQFF. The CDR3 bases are TGTGCCAGCAGTTTGAGTTCCCCATTCAATGAGCAGTTCTTC.

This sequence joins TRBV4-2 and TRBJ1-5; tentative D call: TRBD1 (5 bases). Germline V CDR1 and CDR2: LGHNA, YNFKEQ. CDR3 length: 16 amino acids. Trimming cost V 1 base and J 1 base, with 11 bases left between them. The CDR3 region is CASSQGGARSNQPQHF. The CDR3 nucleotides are TGTGCCAGCAGCCAAGGAGGGGCACGGAGCAATCAGCCCCAGCATTTT.

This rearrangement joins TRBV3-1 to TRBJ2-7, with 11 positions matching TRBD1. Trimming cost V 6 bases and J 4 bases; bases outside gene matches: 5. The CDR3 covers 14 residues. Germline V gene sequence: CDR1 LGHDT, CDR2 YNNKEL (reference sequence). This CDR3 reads CASSSGTGGYEQYF. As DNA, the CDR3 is TGTGCCAGCAGTTCCGGGACAGGGGGGTACGAGCAGTACTTC.

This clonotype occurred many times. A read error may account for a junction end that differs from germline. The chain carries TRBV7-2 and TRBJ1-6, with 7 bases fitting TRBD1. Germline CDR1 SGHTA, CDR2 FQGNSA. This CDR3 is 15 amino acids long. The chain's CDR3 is CASSLADRANSPLPF. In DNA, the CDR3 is TGTGCCAGCAGCTTGGCAGACAGGGCCAATTCACCCCTCCCCTTT. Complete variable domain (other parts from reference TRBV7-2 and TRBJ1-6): GAGVSQSPSNKVTEKGKDVELRCDPISGHTALYWYRQSLGQGLEFLIYFQGNSAPDKSGLPSDRFSAERTGGSVSTLTIQRTQQEDSAVYLCASSLADRANSPLPFGNGTRLTVT.

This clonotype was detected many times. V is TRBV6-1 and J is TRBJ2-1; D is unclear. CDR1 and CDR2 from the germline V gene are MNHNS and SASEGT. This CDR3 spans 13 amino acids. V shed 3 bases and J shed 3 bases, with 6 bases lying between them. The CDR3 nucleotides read TGTGCCAGCAGTGAGGGAAACTACAATGAGCAGTTCTTC. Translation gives CASSEGNYNEQFF.

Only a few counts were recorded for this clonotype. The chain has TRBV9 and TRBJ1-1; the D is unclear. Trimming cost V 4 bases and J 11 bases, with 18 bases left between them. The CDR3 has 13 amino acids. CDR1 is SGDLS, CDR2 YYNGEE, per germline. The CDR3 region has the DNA TGTGCCAGCAGCCCTCTCCCCCCTGAGGACGCTTTCTTT. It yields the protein CASSPLPPEDAFF. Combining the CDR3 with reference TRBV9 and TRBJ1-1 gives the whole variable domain DSGVTQTPKHLITATGQRVTLRCSPRSGDLSVYWYQQSLDQGLQFLIQYYNGEERAKGNILERFSAQQFPDLHSELNLSSLELGDSALYFCASSPLPPEDAFFGQGTRLTVV.

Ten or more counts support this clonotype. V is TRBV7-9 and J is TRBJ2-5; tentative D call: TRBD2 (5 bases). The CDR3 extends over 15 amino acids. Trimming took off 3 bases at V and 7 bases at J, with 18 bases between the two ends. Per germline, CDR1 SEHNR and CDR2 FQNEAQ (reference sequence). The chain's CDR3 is CASSFLDLAAGTQYF. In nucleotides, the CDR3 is TGTGCCAGCAGCTTCTTGGACTTGGCGGCGGGGACCCAGTACTTC.

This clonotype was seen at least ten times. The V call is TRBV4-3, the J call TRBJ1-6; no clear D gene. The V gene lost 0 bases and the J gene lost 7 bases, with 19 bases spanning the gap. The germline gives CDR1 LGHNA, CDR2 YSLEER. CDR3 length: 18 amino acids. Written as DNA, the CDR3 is TGCGCCAGCAGCCAAGATCCGCCGGAGACCACCCGGAATTCACCCCTCCACTTT. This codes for CASSQDPPETTRNSPLHF.

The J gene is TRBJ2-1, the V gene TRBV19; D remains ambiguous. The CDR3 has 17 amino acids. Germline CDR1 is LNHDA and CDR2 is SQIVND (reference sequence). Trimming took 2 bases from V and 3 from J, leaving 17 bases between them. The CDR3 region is CASSIRPIGNYYNEQFF. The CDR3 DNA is TGTGCCAGTAGTATACGTCCCATAGGGAACTACTACAATGAGCAGTTCTTC.

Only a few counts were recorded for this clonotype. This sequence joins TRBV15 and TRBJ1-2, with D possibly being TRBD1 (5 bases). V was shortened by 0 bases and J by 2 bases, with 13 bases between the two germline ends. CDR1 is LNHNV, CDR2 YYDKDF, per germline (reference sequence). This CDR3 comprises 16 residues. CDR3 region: CATSRESQGANYGYTF. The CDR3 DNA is TGTGCCACCAGCAGAGAAAGTCAAGGGGCCAACTATGGCTACACCTTC.

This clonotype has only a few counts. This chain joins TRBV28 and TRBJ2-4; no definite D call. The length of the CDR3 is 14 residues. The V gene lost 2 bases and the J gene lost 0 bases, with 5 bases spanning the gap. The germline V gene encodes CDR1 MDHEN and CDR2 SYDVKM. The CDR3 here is CASSLNPAKNIQYF. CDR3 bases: TGTGCCAGCAGTTTAAACCCAGCCAAAAACATTCAGTACTTC.

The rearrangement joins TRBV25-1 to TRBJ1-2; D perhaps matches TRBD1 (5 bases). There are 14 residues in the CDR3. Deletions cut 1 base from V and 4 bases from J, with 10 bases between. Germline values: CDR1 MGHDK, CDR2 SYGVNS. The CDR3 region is CASSELGVGYGYTF. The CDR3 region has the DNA TGTGCCAGCAGTGAATTGGGGGTCGGCTATGGCTACACCTTC.

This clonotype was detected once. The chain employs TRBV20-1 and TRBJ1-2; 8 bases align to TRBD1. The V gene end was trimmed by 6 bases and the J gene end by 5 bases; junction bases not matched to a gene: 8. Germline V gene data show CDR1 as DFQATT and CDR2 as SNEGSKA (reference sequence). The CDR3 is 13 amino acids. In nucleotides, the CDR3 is TGCAGTGCCGAGGACAGGGAGGAGTATGGCTACACCTTC. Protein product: CSAEDREEYGYTF.

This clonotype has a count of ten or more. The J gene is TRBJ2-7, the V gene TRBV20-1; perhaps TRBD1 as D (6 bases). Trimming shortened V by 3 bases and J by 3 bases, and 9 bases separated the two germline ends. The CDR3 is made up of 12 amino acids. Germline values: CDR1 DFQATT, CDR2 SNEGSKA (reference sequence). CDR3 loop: CSASRGVYEQYF. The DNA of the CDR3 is TGCAGTGCTAGCAGGGGAGTCTACGAGCAGTACTTC.

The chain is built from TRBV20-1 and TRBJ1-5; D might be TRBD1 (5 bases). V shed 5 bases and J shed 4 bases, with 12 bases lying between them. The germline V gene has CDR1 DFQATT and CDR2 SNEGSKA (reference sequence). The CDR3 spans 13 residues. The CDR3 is CSAERDRNQPQHF. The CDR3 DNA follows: TGCAGTGCTGAGCGGGACCGTAATCAGCCCCAGCATTTT.

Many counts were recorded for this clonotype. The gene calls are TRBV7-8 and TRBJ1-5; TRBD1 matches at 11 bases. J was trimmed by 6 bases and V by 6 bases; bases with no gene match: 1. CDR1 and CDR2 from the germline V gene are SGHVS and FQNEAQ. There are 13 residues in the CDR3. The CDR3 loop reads CASRGTGGQPQHF. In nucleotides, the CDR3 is TGTGCCAGCAGAGGGACAGGGGGTCAGCCCCAGCATTTT.

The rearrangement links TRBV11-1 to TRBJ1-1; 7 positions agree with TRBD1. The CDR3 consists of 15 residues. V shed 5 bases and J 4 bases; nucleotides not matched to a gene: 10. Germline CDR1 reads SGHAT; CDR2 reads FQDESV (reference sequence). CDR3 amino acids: CASSLYQGQTTEAFF. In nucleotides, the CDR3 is TGTGCCAGCAGCCTATATCAGGGACAGACCACTGAAGCTTTCTTT.

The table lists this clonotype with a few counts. DNA of the CDR3: TGTGCCAGCAGTTTACCTCCAGTAGCGGGAGGGCCGCACGAGCAGTTCTTC. The encoded protein is CASSLPPVAGGPHEQFF. J is TRBJ2-1 and V is TRBV27; 11 bases align to TRBD2. The germline CDR1 and CDR2 sequences are MNHEY and SMNVEV (reference sequence). Trimming cost V 2 bases and J 10 bases; bases outside gene matches: 13. The CDR3 loop spans 17 amino acids.

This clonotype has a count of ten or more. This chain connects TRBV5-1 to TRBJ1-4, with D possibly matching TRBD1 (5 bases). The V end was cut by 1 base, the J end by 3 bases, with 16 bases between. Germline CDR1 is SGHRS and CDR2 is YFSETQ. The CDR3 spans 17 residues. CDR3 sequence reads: CASSLWVMGRANEKLFF. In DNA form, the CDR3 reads TGCGCCAGCAGCTTGTGGGTAATGGGCAGGGCTAATGAAAAACTGTTTTTT.

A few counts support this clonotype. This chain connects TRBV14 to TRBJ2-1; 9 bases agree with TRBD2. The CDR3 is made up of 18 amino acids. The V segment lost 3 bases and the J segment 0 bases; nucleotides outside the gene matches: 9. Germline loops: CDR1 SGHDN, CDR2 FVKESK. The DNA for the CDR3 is TGTGCCAGCAGCCATATTTTCAGCGGGAGGAGCTCCTACAATGAGCAGTTCTTC. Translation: CASSHIFSGRSSYNEQFF.

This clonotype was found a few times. DNA for the CDR3: TGCGCCAGCAGCTTGGAGGTCACCGTTCAGGAGACCCAGTACTTC. The encoded protein is CASSLEVTVQETQYF. The gene calls are TRBV5-1 and TRBJ2-5; D unresolved. Looked up from germline, CDR1 is SGHRS and CDR2 is YFSETQ. The CDR3 is 15 residues long. The germline V and J ends were trimmed by 0 bases and 5 bases, with 14 bases remaining between them. Based on the CDR3 plus reference TRBV5-1 and TRBJ2-5, the full variable domain is KAGVTQTPRYLIKTRGQQVTLSCSPISGHRSVSWYQQTPGQGLQFLFEYFSETQRNKGNFPGRFSGRQFSNSRSEMNVSTLELGDSALYLCASSLEVTVQETQYFGPGTRLLVL.